The 10 T cell receptor beta chains in this list originate from one sample, sequenced in a study of CXCR4 blockade with PD-1 therapy in pancreatic cancer. The assay was immunoSEQ multiplex PCR, and TCRdb's table has in-frame clones only and misses some. The repertoire holds about 17,000 clones, over 60% seen once, with roughly 6% in the top ten. Material: tumor tissue. The origin of the receptors is a human donor with pancreatic ductal adenocarcinoma.

The rearrangement links TRBV4-1 to TRBJ2-3; D tentatively reads TRBD1 or TRBD2 (5 bases each). The V end was cut by 2 bases, the J end by 1 base, with 19 bases between. The germline V gene has CDR1 MGHRA and CDR2 YSYEKL. The CDR3 extends over 18 amino acids. As DNA, the CDR3 is TGCGCCAGCAGCCAACACCTCCTCGGGACCGGAGGCACAGATACGCAGTATTTT. Its protein product is CASSQHLLGTGGTDTQYF.

V gene TRBV19 combines with J gene TRBJ2-1, with 14 positions matching TRBD2. With 7 bases clipped from V and 5 bases from J, the junction kept 1 base outside the gene matches. The CDR3 contains 14 residues. Germline V CDR1 and CDR2: LNHDA, SQIVND (reference sequence). This CDR3 is CASMGLAGDNEQFF. The DNA of the CDR3 is TGTGCCAGTATGGGACTAGCGGGAGACAATGAGCAGTTCTTC.

This clone came up a few times. The chain carries TRBV29-1 and TRBJ2-3; D may be TRBD1 or TRBD2 (5 bases each). The V end lost 0 bases, the J end lost 4 bases, and 11 bases lay between the germline ends. The CDR3 sequence is 14 residues long. From germline, CDR1 is SQVTM and CDR2 ANQGSEA. The CDR3 sequence: CSVEDGDGADTQYF. In nucleotides, the CDR3 is TGCAGCGTTGAAGATGGGGACGGCGCAGATACGCAGTATTTT.

The CDR3 here is CATSRDRVAGNTIYF. The CDR3 coding sequence is TGTGCCACCAGCAGAGATCGGGTCGCAGGAAACACCATATATTTT. The chain has TRBV15 and TRBJ1-3, with D uncertain. V shed 0 bases and J shed 4 bases, with 10 bases lying between them. The CDR3 totals 15 residues. The germline V gene encodes CDR1 LNHNV and CDR2 YYDKDF (reference sequence). The full variable domain, rest sourced from reference TRBV15 and TRBJ1-3, is DAMVIQNPRYQVTQFGKPVTLSCSQTLNHNVMYWYQQKSSQAPKLLFHYYDKDFNNEADTPDNFQSRRPNTSFCFLDIRSPGLGDTAMYLCATSRDRVAGNTIYFGEGSWLTVV.

The V gene is TRBV28, the J gene TRBJ1-2; perhaps TRBD1 as D (6 bases). CDR3 size: 14 residues. V dropped 4 bases and J dropped 8 bases, with 17 bases sitting between them. CDR1 is MDHEN and CDR2 is SYDVKM in the germline V gene. CDR3 protein: CASSSRTVLGGYTF. In DNA form, the CDR3 reads TGTGCCAGCAGTTCAAGGACAGTACTAGGGGGCTACACCTTC.

The CDR3 reads CASSDGGITYNEQFF. The CDR3 nucleotides read TGTGCCAGCAGTGACGGTGGGATAACCTACAATGAGCAGTTCTTC. This chain connects TRBV25-1 to TRBJ2-1; no clear D. The CDR3 spans 15 residues. Trimming took 3 bases from V and 2 from J, leaving 11 bases between them. Germline CDR1 MGHDK, CDR2 SYGVNS. Using reference TRBV25-1 and TRBJ2-1 for the parts outside the CDR3, the full variable domain is EADIYQTPRYLVIGTGKKITLECSQTMGHDKMYWYQQDPGMELHLIHYSYGVNSTEKGDLSSESTVSRIRTEHFPLTLESARPSHTSQYLCASSDGGITYNEQFFGPGTRLTVL.

The gene calls are TRBV18 and TRBJ1-3; D call uncertain. Trimming stripped 1 base from V and 4 bases from J, with 11 bases between. This CDR3 is built from 15 residues. Germline CDR1 KGHSH, CDR2 LQKENI. The CDR3 sequence is CASSPQRPYGNTIYF. DNA of the CDR3: TGTGCCAGCTCACCACAGAGACCCTACGGAAACACCATATATTTT.

The chain links TRBV12-5 to TRBJ1-1; tentative D call: TRBD1 (5 bases). The length of the CDR3 is 14 residues. The V gene's germline CDR1 is LGHNT and CDR2 FRNRAP. CDR3 sequence: CASSYGGRGTEAFF. The DNA of the CDR3 is TGTGCCAGCTCYTACGGGGGACGAGGAACTGAAGCTTTCTTT.

V gene TRBV15 combines with J gene TRBJ1-1; no definite D call. This CDR3 has 14 amino acids. The V gene lost 1 base and the J gene lost 1 base, with 7 bases spanning the gap. Germline V gene lookup returns CDR1 LNHNV and CDR2 YYDKDF (reference sequence). This CDR3 reads CATSRGGRNTEAFF. CDR3 DNA: TGTGCCACCAGCAGAGGGGGAAGGAACACTGAAGCTTTCTTT.

The chain carries TRBV29-1 and TRBJ2-7; 10 nucleotides agree with TRBD1. The V and J ends lost 5 bases and 2 bases, in that order; junction bases with no gene match: 9. This CDR3 is 15 amino acids long. Germline CDR1 reads SQVTM; CDR2 reads ANQGSEA. The CDR3 loop reads CSVRGTGQGTYEQYF. For the CDR3, the DNA is TGCAGCGTTCGGGGAACGGGACAGGGGACCTACGAGCAGTACTTC.